This T cell receptor (beta chain) was identified during a study of blood T cell repertoires in COVID-19. Study background: COVID-19 samples, acute and convalescent, were from the United States, Italy and Spain. From T cells, B-cell-depleted T cells, or PBMCs came the material, which was cDNA or gDNA.

Per the authors' pipeline: Nucleated cell counts were estimated from reference gene primer amplification. Clones were read by immunoSEQ multiplex PCR, and TCRdb kept only the in-frame ones, dropping some. That table gives V, J and clone size, and the DNA gave D and trimming. The table has approximately 110,000 clones, roughly 79% seen once. J was trimmed by 2 bases and V by 1 base; bases with no gene match: 18. The CDR3 extends over 19 amino acids. The germline V gene encodes CDR1 GTSNPN and CDR2 SVGIG (reference sequence). The sample comprised peripheral blood. This receptor was taken from a woman in her 70s with acute or convalescent COVID-19. The chain employs TRBV30 and TRBJ1-1, with TRBD1 matching 8 bases. The CDR3 bases are TGTGCCTGGAGTGCCGGTACATGGGGACAGGTTGGACCTAACACTGAAGCTTTCTTT. Translating it yields CAWSAGTWGQVGPNTEAFF.